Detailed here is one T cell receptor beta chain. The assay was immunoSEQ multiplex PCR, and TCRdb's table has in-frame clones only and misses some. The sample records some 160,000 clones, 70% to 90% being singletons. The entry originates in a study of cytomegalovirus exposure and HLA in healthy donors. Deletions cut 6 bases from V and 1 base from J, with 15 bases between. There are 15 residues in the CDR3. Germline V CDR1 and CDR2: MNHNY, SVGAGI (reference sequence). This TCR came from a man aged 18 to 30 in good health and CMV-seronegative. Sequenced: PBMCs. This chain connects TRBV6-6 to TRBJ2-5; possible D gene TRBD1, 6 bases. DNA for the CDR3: TGTGCCAGCAGCCCCCGGACAGAATTCCAAGAGACCCAGTACTTC. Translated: CASSPRTEFQETQYF.